Following are 26 T cell receptor beta chains from one sample sequenced in a study of tumor and adjacent non-tumor tissue in lung cancer. Three rounds of nested PCR, following a modified ARM-PCR protocol, produced the TCRbeta library. TCRdb redid the calling of the multiplex PCR reads with MiXCR, one entry per CDR3 protein. Here the sample spans approximately 110,000 distinct CDR3 sequences, over 55% being singletons. The template was RNA from unsorted bulk tissue. This non-tumor lung sample came from over 3 cm beyond the tumor edge. The specimen sequenced was distant non-tumor lung tissue. These receptors came from a man aged 55 to 70 with non-small cell lung cancer.

To note about this clonotype: A junction boundary mismatches the germline segment, possibly from a read error. The chain's CDR3 is CASSRVAGTSGTNTGEMFF. CDR3 bases: TGCGCCAGCAGCCGAGTTGCCGGGACTAGCGGCACCAACACCGGGGAGATGTTTTTC. The chain is built from TRBV4-3 and TRBJ2-2, with 11 bases aligning to TRBD2. CDR1 and CDR2 from the germline V gene are LGHNA and YSLEER. This CDR3 is 19 amino acids long.

About this clonotype itself: An end of the junction differs from the germline gene, which may be a read error. The chain recombines TRBV9 with TRBJ2-5; D perhaps matches TRBD1 (6 bases). Germline loops: CDR1 SGDLS, CDR2 YYNGEE. The CDR3 covers 13 residues. The CDR3 spells CASSPGQQETEYF. The CDR3 DNA is TGCGCCAGCAGCCCAGGACAGCAAGAGACCGAGTACTTC.

This chain uses TRBV7-8 with TRBJ1-2; D remains ambiguous. The CDR3 is made up of 13 amino acids. Trimming pared 10 bases from V and 9 bases from J, leaving 21 bases between. Germline V gene lookup returns CDR1 SGHVS and CDR2 FQNEAQ. In DNA form, the CDR3 reads TGTGCCACATCCTCGGAGGAGGGTTATAGCTACACCTTC. This sequence encodes CATSSEEGYSYTF.

About this clonotype itself: At one end, the junction sequence differs from germline, possibly due to a read error. V gene TRBV5-1 combines with J gene TRBJ2-1; 9 positions match TRBD1. Germline assignment: CDR1 SGHRS and CDR2 YFSETQ. This CDR3 is 16 amino acids long. CDR3 region: CASRLGRDRVHSEQFF. CDR3 DNA sequence: TGCGCCAGCAGATTGGGCCGGGACAGGGTACACAGTGAGCAGTTCTTC.

In the case of this clonotype: A much larger clone differs from this one at a single base, so this may be a read error. The chain uses TRBV12-3 or TRBV12-4 and TRBJ1-2; 8 bases line up with TRBD1. CDR3 length equals 17 residues. CDR3 region: CASTRRGSGQGIYGHTF. The CDR3 coding sequence is TGTGCCAGCACCCGTCGCGGTTCCGGACAGGGAATCTATGGCCACACCTTC.

V usage is TRBV5-1 and J usage is TRBJ2-7; possibly TRBD1 or TRBD2 for D (5 bases each). V lost 4 bases and J 2 bases, leaving 13 bases between the germline ends. The germline V gene encodes CDR1 SGHRS and CDR2 YFSETQ. This CDR3 is built from 14 residues. The CDR3 DNA follows: TGCGCCAGCAGCCCCGGGACGCCTACCTACGAGCAGTACTTC. Amino acids: CASSPGTPTYEQYF.

The chain links TRBV6-6 to TRBJ2-7, with D possibly TRBD1 on 6 matching bases. Germline CDR1 and CDR2: MNHNY and SVGAGI (reference sequence). The CDR3 is 13 amino acids. V lost 10 bases, J lost 4 bases, and 17 bases lay in between. The CDR3, as DNA: TGTGCCATCGGCCCTAGACAGGCATACGAGCAGTACTTC. As protein: CAIGPRQAYEQYF.

The rearrangement joins TRBV5-4 to TRBJ2-3, with D perhaps matching TRBD1 (5 bases). The germline CDR1 and CDR2 sequences are SGHNT and YYREEE (reference sequence). The CDR3 sequence is 13 residues long. The CDR3 DNA follows: TGTGACAGGAGCCCGCTGAGCACAGATACGCAGTATTTT. This translates into CDRSPLSTDTQYF. The entire variable domain, with the rest obtained from reference TRBV5-4 and TRBJ2-3, is as follows: ETGVTQSPTHLIKTRGQQVTLRCSSQSGHNTVSWYQQALGQGPQFIFQYYREEENGRGNFPPRFSGLQFPNYSSELNVNALELDDSALYLCDRSPLSTDTQYFGPGTRLTVL.

This clonotype was detected ten times or more. The chain employs TRBV6-1 and TRBJ2-3; TRBD1 matches at 11 bases. V lost 3 bases to trimming and J lost 4 bases; unmatched junction nucleotides: 12. The CDR3 consists of 18 residues. Germline V lookup: CDR1 MNHNS, CDR2 SASEGT. As DNA, the CDR3 is TGTGCCAGCAGTGACGTGAGGGCCACGGGACAGGGGGCAGATACGCAGTATTTT. Translating it yields CASSDVRATGQGADTQYF.

This clonotype turned up a few times. This sequence joins TRBV20-1 and TRBJ1-1; a weak D match, TRBD1 (5 bases). Deletions cut 2 bases from V and 9 bases from J, with 10 bases between. The CDR3 contains 11 residues. Germline-derived CDR1 and CDR2 are DFQATT and SNEGSKA (reference sequence). The CDR3 bases are TGCAGTGCTAGAACCGGGGACCAAGCTTTCTTT. This codes for CSARTGDQAFF.

Details on this clonotype: This may arise from a read error, as a much more abundant clone is one base away. The rearrangement uses TRBV6-1 and TRBJ1-5; 8 bases align to TRBD1. The CDR3 runs 14 residues. Germline V gene data show CDR1 as MNHNS and CDR2 as SASEGT. CDR3 sequence reads: CASRGQVTNPPQHF. The CDR3 coding sequence is TGTGCCAGCAGGGGACAGGTGACCAATCCGCCCCAGCATTTT.

The chain combines TRBV12-3 or TRBV12-4 with TRBJ2-7; 9 bases match TRBD1. CDR3 length: 15 amino acids. J was trimmed by 4 bases and V by 0 bases; bases with no gene match: 4. Here the CDR3 DNA reads TGTGCCAGCAGTTTAGCGCGAGGACAGGGGTACGAGCAGTACTTC. Amino acid sequence: CASSLARGQGYEQYF.

V and J are TRBV6-1 and TRBJ2-1; TRBD2 matches at 16 bases. The CDR3 extends over 18 amino acids. The germline V gene encodes CDR1 MNHNS and CDR2 SASEGT. CDR3: CTTFAGLAGGYGINEQFF. The CDR3 DNA is TGTACCACTTTTGCGGGACTAGCGGGGGGGTACGGAATCAATGAGCAGTTCTTC.

As concerns this clonotype: A junction end diverges from the germline sequence, so it may reflect a read error. The V and J genes are TRBV29-1 and TRBJ2-5; 8 bases agree with TRBD2. CDR1 and CDR2 from the germline V gene are SQVTM and ANQGSEA. The CDR3 contains 14 residues. CDR3 DNA sequence: TGCAGCGTTGCTGCCAGCGGGAGTCGTGACACCCAGCACTTC. Its translation: CSVAASGSRDTQHF.

The sample holds a few counts of this clonotype. A read error may explain this, as a much larger clone is one base away. In this CDR3 the conserved last residue, phenylalanine or tryptophan, is missing, so a read error is likely. The rearrangement uses TRBV6-1 and TRBJ1-5, with D possibly TRBD1 on 6 matching bases. The germline V gene encodes CDR1 MNHNS and CDR2 SASEGT. The CDR3 sequence is 17 residues long. V gave up 1 base and J gave up 2 bases, with 15 bases separating them. In DNA, the CDR3 is TGTGCCAGCAGTGAAGAGATAGGGGGTTGGGGCAATCAGCCCCAGCATCTT. Its protein product is CASSEEIGGWGNQPQHL.

To note about this clonotype: The conserved final phenylalanine or tryptophan is absent from the CDR3, which likely points to a read error. The V call is TRBV11-2, the J call TRBJ2-1; D not resolved. Trimming took off 0 bases at V and 5 bases at J, with 14 bases between the two ends. Germline V gene sequence: CDR1 SGHAT, CDR2 FQNNGV. CDR3 length equals 16 residues. The CDR3 nucleotides are TGTGCCAGCAGCTTAGATGCAGGTTTAGCCCACAATGAGCAGTTCCTC. Protein: CASSLDAGLAHNEQFL.

On this clonotype: A read error may explain this, as a much larger clone is one base away. V and J are TRBV5-1 and TRBJ2-2; 11 nucleotides agree with TRBD2. Germline lookup yields CDR1 SGHRS and CDR2 YFSETQ. The CDR3 loop spans 17 amino acids. Here the CDR3 reads CASSFASGGLNTGDLFF. The CDR3 DNA reads TGCGCCAGCAGCTTCGCTAGCGGGGGGCTGAACACCGGGGACCTGTTTTTT.

In the case of this clonotype: A junction boundary mismatches the germline segment, possibly from a read error. The chain recombines TRBV28 with TRBJ2-6; D is uncertain. CDR1 and CDR2 from the germline V gene are MDHEN and SYDVKM. The CDR3 is made up of 16 amino acids. In DNA, the CDR3 is TGTGCCAGTTTTTCCCAAGGGTTGCTTGGGGTCAACGTCCTGACTTTC. This translates into CASFSQGLLGVNVLTF.

Notes on this clonotype: Sequence at one end of the junction differs from germline and may be a read error. V and J are TRBV12-3 or TRBV12-4 and TRBJ2-7; 14 positions match TRBD2. The CDR3 totals 14 residues. CDR3 in amino acids: CDSRCGLAGGVQYF. The CDR3 bases are TGTGACAGCCGCTGTGGACTAGCGGGAGGCGTGCAGTACTTC.

In the case of this clonotype: Relative to the germline gene, one junction end is altered; a read error may explain this. V is TRBV4-1 and J is TRBJ2-5; D is uncertain. The CDR3 contains 15 residues. CDR1 and CDR2 (germline): MGHRA, YSYEKL. The CDR3 bases are TGCGCCAACAGCCAAGAAGCAATAGATCAAGAGACCCAGTACTTC. Its translation is CANSQEAIDQETQYF.

This clonotype was seen a few times. This chain joins TRBV20-1 and TRBJ2-1; D uncertain. CDR1 and CDR2 from the germline V gene are DFQATT and SNEGSKA (reference sequence). V was cut by 4 bases and J by 4 bases, with 23 bases left in between. This CDR3 is 17 amino acids long. The CDR3 protein is CSATNSQDVPPYNEQFF. The CDR3 DNA sequence: TGCAGTGCTACAAACAGCCAAGATGTACCGCCTTACAATGAGCAGTTCTTC.

Ten or more counts support this clonotype. The chain links TRBV4-2 to TRBJ2-3, with D unclear. The CDR3 has 16 residues. Between the trimmed V and J ends, which lost 0 bases and 0 bases, there was a span of 10 bases. Per the germline V gene, CDR1 is LGHNA and CDR2 is YNFKEQ. The CDR3 loop is CASSQDIRVSTDTQYF. The CDR3 bases are TGTGCCAGCAGCCAAGATATTCGGGTCAGCACAGATACGCAGTATTTT.

To note about this clonotype: This could be a read error, since a much larger clone is one nucleotide away. This chain uses TRBV30 with TRBJ2-3, with 7 bases lining up with TRBD2. The CDR3 runs 15 residues. V lost 1 base and J lost 2; bases outside the gene matches: 6. Germline CDR1 reads GTSNPN; CDR2 reads SVGIG (reference sequence). The chain's CDR3 is CAWSGWRGTTDTQYF. The CDR3 DNA sequence: TGTGCCTGGAGTGGATGGCGGGGGACCACAGATACGCAGTATTTT. The whole variable domain, remainder taken from reference TRBV30 and TRBJ2-3, is SQTIHQWPATLVQPVGSPLSLECTVEGTSNPNLYWYRQAAGRGLQLLFYSVGIGQISSEVPQNLSASRPQDRQFILSSKKLLLSDSGFYLCAWSGWRGTTDTQYFGPGTRLTVL.

As concerns this clonotype: A clone one base away is much larger, so this may be a read error. As DNA, the CDR3 is TGCAGTGCTAGAGATTTCCCCTTAGGAGGGACCGGGGAGCTGTTTTTT. It translates to CSARDFPLGGTGELFF. This sequence joins TRBV20-1 and TRBJ2-2, with D perhaps matching TRBD2 (6 bases). CDR1 DFQATT and CDR2 SNEGSKA come from the germline V gene (reference sequence). This CDR3 region has 16 residues. With 0 bases removed from V and 5 bases from J, the gap between germline ends came to 16 bases.

In the case of this clonotype: One base away lies a much larger clone, so this may be a sequencing read error. This chain uses TRBV20-1 with TRBJ1-1; TRBD1 agrees at 9 bases. This CDR3 comprises 13 residues. Looked up from germline, CDR1 is DFQATT and CDR2 is SNEGSKA (reference sequence). V dropped 3 bases and J dropped 6; count of bases not matched to a gene: 5. The chain's CDR3 is CSARGQGDSEAFF. DNA of the CDR3: TGCAGTGCTAGGGGACAGGGAGACTCTGAAGCTTTCTTT.

The chain employs TRBV25-1 and TRBJ2-2, with 8 bases fitting TRBD1. Per germline, CDR1 MGHDK and CDR2 SYGVNS. The CDR3 extends over 16 amino acids. Unmatched junction bases numbered 11, after V lost 8 bases and J lost 3 bases. The CDR3 protein is CASPGAGGLDTGELFF. The CDR3 nucleotides are TGTGCCAGCCCAGGTGCAGGGGGCCTAGACACCGGGGAGCTGTTTTTT.